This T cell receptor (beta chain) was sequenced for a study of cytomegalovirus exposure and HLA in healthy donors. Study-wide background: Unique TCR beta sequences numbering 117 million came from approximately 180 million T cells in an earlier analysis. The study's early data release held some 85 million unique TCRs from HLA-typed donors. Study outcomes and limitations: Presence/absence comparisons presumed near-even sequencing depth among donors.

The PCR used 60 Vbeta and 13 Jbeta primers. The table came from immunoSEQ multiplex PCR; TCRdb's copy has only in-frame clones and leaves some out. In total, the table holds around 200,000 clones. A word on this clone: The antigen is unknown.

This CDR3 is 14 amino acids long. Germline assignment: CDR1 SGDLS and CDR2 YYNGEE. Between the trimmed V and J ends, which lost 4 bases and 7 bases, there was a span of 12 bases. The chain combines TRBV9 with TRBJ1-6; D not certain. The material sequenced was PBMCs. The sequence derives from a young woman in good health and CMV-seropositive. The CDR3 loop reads CASSLRRSNSPLHF. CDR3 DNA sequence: TGTGCCAGCAGCCTACGAAGGAGCAATTCACCCCTCCACTTT.